This TCR beta chain was recovered during a study of blood T cell repertoires in COVID-19. Study at large: There were acute and convalescent COVID-19 samples, and they came from the United States, Italy and Spain. The analysed material was cDNA or gDNA that came from T cells, B-cell-depleted T cells, or PBMCs.

As processed by the authors: How many nucleated cells were present was estimated from reference gene primer amplification. Sequencing was performed with immunoSEQ multiplex PCR; in TCRdb, only in-frame clones are kept and a portion is missing. V and J calls plus clone size are reproduced from that table; the DNA served to infer D and trimming. Of tens of thousands of clones listed, around 89% are singletons. The V end lost 5 bases, the J end lost 4 bases, and 20 bases lay between the germline ends. The CDR3 runs 17 residues. CDR1 SGHVS and CDR2 FNYEAQ come from the germline V gene. The material sequenced was peripheral blood. This sequence originates from a woman of 80 years or more with acute or convalescent COVID-19. This chain links TRBV7-6 with TRBJ1-4; D unresolved. The CDR3 loop reads CASSRQDGNAVNEKLFF. CDR3 coding DNA: TGTGCCAGCAGCCGGCAGGACGGGAACGCAGTTAATGAAAAACTGTTTTTT.